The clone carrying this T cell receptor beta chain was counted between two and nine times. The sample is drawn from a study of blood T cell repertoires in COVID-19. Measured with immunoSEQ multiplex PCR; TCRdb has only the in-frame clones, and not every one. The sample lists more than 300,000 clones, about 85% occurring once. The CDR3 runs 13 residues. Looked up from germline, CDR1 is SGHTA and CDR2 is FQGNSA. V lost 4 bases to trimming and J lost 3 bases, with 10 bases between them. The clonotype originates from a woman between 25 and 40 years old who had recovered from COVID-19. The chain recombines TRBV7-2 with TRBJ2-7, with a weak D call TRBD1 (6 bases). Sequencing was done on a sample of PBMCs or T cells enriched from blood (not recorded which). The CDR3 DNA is TGTGCCAGCAGCTGGGTACAGGGCTACGAGCAGTACTTC. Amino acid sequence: CASSWVQGYEQYF.